This T cell receptor (beta chain) appears in the sequencing data of a study of T cells in narcolepsy. TCRdb keeps only in-frame clones here, not all; method: immunoSEQ multiplex PCR. The table lists 26,000 or so clones, approximately 89% of them singletons. The origin of this receptor is a human donor with narcolepsy. The sample taken for sequencing was CD45RA- memory CD4+ T cells from PBMCs.

The CDR3, as DNA: TGCGCCAGCAGCCTAGGACAGCACACCGGGGAGCTGTTTTTT. Its protein is CASSLGQHTGELFF. The rearrangement links TRBV5-1 to TRBJ2-2, with a tentative D call TRBD1 (6 bases). The CDR3 is made up of 14 amino acids. Germline V gene data show CDR1 as SGHRS and CDR2 as YFSETQ. The V end was cut by 4 bases, the J end by 3 bases, with 10 bases between.